These 3 T cell receptor beta chains came from one sample sequenced in a study of shared clonotypes between healthy human individuals. Sequencing was performed with immunoSEQ multiplex PCR; in TCRdb, only in-frame clones are kept and a portion is missing. The repertoire consists of about 1.1 million clones, with roughly 80% occurring once and the leading ten covering 0.89%. What was sequenced was memory CD4+ T cells from PBMCs. As for subset: CD45RA-negative fraction. Receptor source: a man in his late teens or twenties in good health. Some clones in this sample may be carry-over from other donors' samples.

Concerning this clone itself: It is likely a read error, because the conserved phenylalanine at the end of the CDR3 is missing. V gene TRBV4-3 combines with J gene TRBJ1-2; tentative D call: TRBD1 (5 bases). Trimming stripped 1 base from V and 8 bases from J, with 20 bases between. The CDR3 runs to 16 residues. CDR1 LGHNA and CDR2 YSLEER come from the germline V gene. Here the CDR3 reads CASSQVPPGRGEGYTL. In nucleotides, the CDR3 is TGCGCCAGCAGCCAAGTCCCCCCGGGACGCGGGGAGGGCTACACCCTC.

For the CDR3, the DNA is TGCGCCAGCAGCTTGGCCCAGGGAGAGGGGAACACTGAAGCTTTCTTT. Residues: CASSLAQGEGNTEAFF. The J gene is TRBJ1-1, the V gene TRBV5-1; possibly TRBD1 for D (5 bases). V gave up 0 bases and J gave up 1 base, with 13 bases separating them. Germline loops: CDR1 SGHRS, CDR2 YFSETQ. The CDR3 covers 16 residues.

The chain couples TRBV11-3 to TRBJ2-1; either TRBD1 or TRBD2 may fit D (5 bases each). With 6 bases removed from V and 5 bases from J, the gap between germline ends came to 17 bases. CDR1 is SGHNT and CDR2 is YENEEA in the germline V gene. This CDR3 region has 15 residues. The CDR3 loop is CASSTSGALNNEQFF. CDR3 in DNA: TGTGCCAGCAGTACCTCCGGGGCTCTAAACAATGAGCAGTTCTTC. Supplemented by reference TRBV11-3 and TRBJ2-1, the full variable domain reads EAGVVQSPRYKIIEKKQPVAFWCNPISGHNTLYWYLQNLGQGPELLIRYENEEAVDDSQLPKDRFSAERLKGVDSTLKIQPAELGDSAVYLCASSTSGALNNEQFFGPGTRLTVL.